The 30 T cell receptor beta chains below were found in one sample sequenced in a study of CD8 T cells in Susac syndrome. Random hexamers primed reverse transcription of about 0.5 to 1 ug RNA. From the immunoSEQ multiplex PCR reads, TCRdb called clonotypes with MiXCR, one entry per CDR3 protein. The sample carries 330,000 or so distinct CDR3 sequences, over 75% recorded once. Sequenced: CD8+ T cells from PBMCs. The receptors stem from a human donor with multiple sclerosis.

The chain is built from TRBV5-6 and TRBJ1-4; tentative D call: TRBD1 (6 bases). CDR1 and CDR2 (germline): SGHDT, YYEEEE. The CDR3 contains 13 residues. V was shortened by 4 bases and J by 7 bases, with 11 bases between the two germline ends. CDR3 loop: CASSPPRGEKLFF. The CDR3 nucleotides are TGTGCCAGCAGCCCACCCAGGGGTGAAAAACTGTTTTTT.

J is TRBJ1-2 and V is TRBV9; TRBD1 matches at 9 bases. The CDR3 totals 15 residues. Per the germline V gene, CDR1 is SGDLS and CDR2 is YYNGEE. With 4 bases clipped from V and 6 bases from J, the junction kept 10 bases outside the gene matches. This CDR3 is CASSPWTGDRDGYTF. The CDR3 region has the DNA TGTGCCAGCAGCCCCTGGACAGGGGATCGGGATGGCTACACCTTC.

V gene TRBV28 combines with J gene TRBJ1-2; D uncertain. CDR1 is MDHEN and CDR2 is SYDVKM in the germline V gene. The CDR3 covers 11 residues. Trimming left V 2 bases short and J 8 bases short, with 6 bases between. CDR3: CASSLTTGYTF. CDR3 DNA: TGTGCCAGCAGTTTAACGACCGGCTACACCTTC.

The chain is built from TRBV19 and TRBJ2-2, with D perhaps matching TRBD2 (6 bases). Germline V CDR1 and CDR2: LNHDA, SQIVND (reference sequence). The CDR3 sequence is 12 residues long. Between the trimmed V and J ends, which lost 7 bases and 4 bases, there was a span of 7 bases. For the CDR3, the DNA is TGTGCCAGTAACGGGGGCACCGGGGAGCTGTTTTTT. It codes for CASNGGTGELFF. Variable domain in full (rest from reference TRBV19 and TRBJ2-2): DGGITQSPKYLFRKEGQNVTLSCEQNLNHDAMYWYRQDPGQGLRLIYYSQIVNDFQKGDIAEGYSVSREKKESFPLTVTSAQKNPTAFYLCASNGGTGELFFGEGSRLTVL.

The chain carries TRBV7-3 and TRBJ2-1; D is tentatively TRBD1 or TRBD2 (6 bases each). The germline CDR1 and CDR2 sequences are SGHTA and FQGTGA. V was trimmed by 5 bases and J by 0 bases, leaving 14 bases between them. The CDR3 contains 16 residues. This CDR3 is CASSDPEGGSYNEQFF. CDR3 coding DNA: TGTGCCAGCAGCGATCCCGAGGGGGGCTCCTACAATGAGCAGTTCTTC.

V usage is TRBV10-3 and J usage is TRBJ1-6, with D tentatively TRBD1 (5 bases). V lost 7 bases to trimming and J lost 5 bases, with 12 bases between them. Looked up from germline, CDR1 is ENHRY and CDR2 is SYGVKD. The CDR3 spans 14 residues. The CDR3 nucleotides are TGTGCCATCACCCCCGGGACGAATAATTCACCCCTCCACTTT. It yields the protein CAITPGTNNSPLHF.

This rearrangement joins TRBV5-1 to TRBJ2-7; TRBD1 aligns across 9 bases. V dropped 4 bases and J dropped 3; count of bases not matched to a gene: 11. Germline loops: CDR1 SGHRS, CDR2 YFSETQ. This CDR3 spans 16 amino acids. Here the CDR3 DNA reads TGCGCCAGCAGCGGAGGCCCGGGACAGGGTATCTACGAGCAGTACTTC. Its protein is CASSGGPGQGIYEQYF.

The chain employs TRBV2 and TRBJ1-4; D is perhaps TRBD1 (6 bases). V was pared by 7 bases and J by 4 bases, with 10 bases between. The CDR3 consists of 13 residues. Germline V gene lookup returns CDR1 SNHLY and CDR2 FYNNEI. In DNA form, the CDR3 reads TGTGCCAGCACGACAGGAGATAATGAAAAACTGTTTTTT. Translated, it gives CASTTGDNEKLFF. The full variable domain, its missing parts supplied by reference TRBV2 and TRBJ1-4, is EPEVTQTPSHQVTQMGQEVILRCVPISNHLYFYWYRQILGQKVEFLVSFYNNEISEKSEIFDDQFSVERPDGSNFTLKIRSTKLEDSAMYFCASTTGDNEKLFFGSGTQLSVL.

The chain uses TRBV29-1 and TRBJ1-4; D call uncertain. The germline V gene has CDR1 SQVTM and CDR2 ANQGSEA. V shed 7 bases and J shed 7 bases, with 10 bases lying between them. The CDR3 has 11 amino acids. The CDR3 region has the DNA TGCAGCGCCCGGGGATTTGAAAAACTGTTTTTT. This encodes CSARGFEKLFF.

The chain recombines TRBV12-3 or TRBV12-4 with TRBJ1-2; D is perhaps TRBD1 (5 bases). Trimming took off 0 bases at V and 6 bases at J, with 14 bases between the two ends. This CDR3 is built from 15 residues. CDR3 sequence reads: CASSLASGGVDGYTF. The CDR3 nucleotides are TGTGCCAGCAGTTTAGCGAGTGGGGGAGTGGATGGCTACACCTTC.

This clonotype has only one observation. This chain joins TRBV27 and TRBJ2-5; D assignment may be TRBD1 or TRBD2 (6 bases each). The CDR3 is made up of 16 amino acids. Germline V gene data show CDR1 as MNHEY and CDR2 as SMNVEV (reference sequence). Between the trimmed V and J ends, which lost 2 bases and 4 bases, there was a span of 17 bases. The CDR3 protein is CASSLLGGAWVETQYF. The DNA of the CDR3 is TGTGCCAGCAGTTTACTCGGGGGCGCGTGGGTAGAGACCCAGTACTTC.

The V gene is TRBV29-1, the J gene TRBJ2-2; tentative D call: TRBD1 (6 bases). V dropped 7 bases and J dropped 5 bases, with 14 bases sitting between them. Germline values: CDR1 SQVTM, CDR2 ANQGSEA. The CDR3 sequence is 13 residues long. The CDR3 DNA reads TGCAGCGACCGGGACATAGTAACCGGGGAGCTGTTTTTT. Translating it yields CSDRDIVTGELFF.

V gene TRBV4-3 combines with J gene TRBJ1-1; 7 bases are shared with TRBD1. CDR3 length equals 16 residues. The V gene end was trimmed by 1 base and the J gene end by 0 bases; junction bases not matched to a gene: 5. Germline loops: CDR1 LGHNA, CDR2 YSLEER. The CDR3 spells CASSQGPGQMNTEAFF. The CDR3 nucleotides read TGCGCCAGCAGCCAAGGACCGGGACAGATGAACACTGAAGCTTTCTTT.

The DNA of the CDR3 is TGTGCCAGCAGCCGGCTGACCAATGAGCAGTTCTTC. Translation gives CASSRLTNEQFF. The J gene is TRBJ2-1, the V gene TRBV3-1; D is unresolved. The CDR3 sequence is 12 residues long. V lost 4 bases and J lost 6, with 7 bases in between. Germline V CDR1 and CDR2: LGHDT, YNNKEL (reference sequence).

Regarding this clonotype: One end of the junction does not line up with germline, which may come from a read error. The CDR3: CASRKAGVLIF. The CDR3 DNA is TGTGCCAGCAGGAAAGCGGGAGTCTTGATCTTC. The chain employs TRBV5-6 and TRBJ2-1; 8 bases agree with TRBD2. CDR1 is SGHDT and CDR2 is YYEEEE in the germline V gene. The CDR3 runs to 11 residues. Full variable domain (outside the CDR3, taken from reference TRBV5-6 and TRBJ2-1): DAGVTQSPTHLIKTRGQQVTLRCSPKSGHDTVSWYQQALGQGPQFIFQYYEEEERQRGNFPDRFSGHQFPNYSSELNVNALLLGDSALYLCASRKAGVLIFGPGTRLTVL.

The CDR3 nucleotides are TGTGCCATCGGTTCAGGCGGGGAGCTGTTTTTT. It translates to CAIGSGGELFF. The chain links TRBV10-3 to TRBJ2-2; D not resolved. The V end lost 8 bases, the J end lost 7 bases, and 8 bases lay between the germline ends. The germline CDR1 and CDR2 sequences are ENHRY and SYGVKD. The CDR3 consists of 11 residues.

This chain uses TRBV5-6 with TRBJ2-7; no firm D call. The CDR3 totals 16 residues. Germline CDR1 and CDR2: SGHDT and YYEEEE. Trimming left V 3 bases short and J 3 bases short, with 19 bases between. The CDR3 nucleotides read TGTGCCAGCAGCTCTACATCCAGTGTACCTGACTACGAGCAGTACTTC. This sequence encodes CASSSTSSVPDYEQYF.

The rearrangement links TRBV28 to TRBJ2-7; TRBD1 agrees at 8 bases. Trimming took 7 bases from V and 3 from J; bases not matched to a gene: 8. The germline V gene encodes CDR1 MDHEN and CDR2 SYDVKM. CDR3 length: 14 amino acids. CDR3 residues: CASNLGQGGYEQYF. CDR3 DNA sequence: TGTGCCAGCAACCTAGGACAGGGAGGCTACGAGCAGTACTTC.

On this clonotype itself: The DNA is left out, because the CDR3 cannot be placed on it with certainty; the CDR3 is given as TCRdb lists it. The chain couples TRBV28 to TRBJ2-4; the table's D call of TRBD1 was not tested on the DNA. The CDR3 adds up to 15 amino acids, both ends counted. Germline V lookup: CDR1 MDHEN, CDR2 SYDVKM. CDR3 sequence: CASSSFGAAKNIQYF.

The chain employs TRBV6-4 and TRBJ2-3; TRBD1 agrees at 10 bases. The CDR3 spans 14 residues. V shed 2 bases and J 7 bases; nucleotides not matched to a gene: 3. Per the germline V gene, CDR1 is MRHNA and CDR2 is SNTAGT. The CDR3: CASSDGTGDNTQYF. CDR3 coding DNA: TGTGCCAGCAGTGACGGGACAGGGGATAATACGCAGTATTTT.

The V gene is TRBV5-4, the J gene TRBJ2-7; D is unresolved. CDR1 and CDR2 (germline): SGHNT, YYREEE (reference sequence). The V and J ends lost 5 bases and 5 bases respectively, with 11 bases between them. The CDR3 loop spans 12 amino acids. The CDR3 nucleotides are TGTGCCAGCAGTCCCGGCCTCGACGAGCAGTACTTC. It translates to CASSPGLDEQYF.

This clonotype has just a few counts. The rearrangement links TRBV30 to TRBJ2-7, with D tentatively TRBD1 (5 bases). The CDR3 covers 12 residues. Germline V gene sequence: CDR1 GTSNPN, CDR2 SVGIG (reference sequence). Deletions cut 3 bases from V and 0 bases from J, with 6 bases between. The CDR3 reads CAWRDSSYEQYF. DNA for the CDR3: TGTGCCTGGAGAGACAGCTCCTACGAGCAGTACTTC.

This chain uses TRBV6-4 with TRBJ2-1; 7 bases fit TRBD2. V was clipped by 5 bases and J by 0 bases; unmatched bases: 4. The CDR3 has 15 residues. The germline V gene has CDR1 MRHNA and CDR2 SNTAGT. CDR3 amino acids: CASSPGEGSYNEQFF. CDR3 coding DNA: TGTGCCAGCAGTCCGGGGGAGGGCTCCTACAATGAGCAGTTCTTC.

In this sample, this clonotype turned up once. The chain recombines TRBV12-3 or TRBV12-4 with TRBJ2-7; D gene ambiguous. Trimming took 2 bases from V and 5 from J, leaving 10 bases between them. This CDR3 has 13 residues. Here the CDR3 DNA reads TGTGCCAGCAGTTTATTGGCGAGGAACGAGCAGTACTTC. Protein: CASSLLARNEQYF.

V and J are TRBV27 and TRBJ2-2, with TRBD2 matching over 14 bases. Germline V gives CDR1 MNHEY, CDR2 SMNVEV (reference sequence). The CDR3 totals 19 residues. J was trimmed by 5 bases and V by 0 bases; bases with no gene match: 8. This CDR3 reads CASSLSVTSGRAWTGELFF. The CDR3 nucleotides read TGTGCCAGCAGTTTATCCGTGACTAGCGGGAGGGCCTGGACCGGGGAGCTGTTTTTT.

Here the CDR3 reads CASSPGYSIYEQYF. CDR3 nucleotides: TGTGCCAGCAGCCCAGGGTACTCAATTTACGAGCAGTACTTC. This sequence joins TRBV5-5 and TRBJ2-7, with a tentative D call TRBD1 (5 bases). The CDR3 contains 14 residues. The V gene's germline CDR1 is SGHKS and CDR2 YYEKEE (reference sequence). The V gene lost 4 bases and the J gene lost 4 bases, with 15 bases spanning the gap.

The rearrangement joins TRBV6-9 to TRBJ2-3; 7 bases line up with TRBD1. This CDR3 region has 16 residues. The ends lost 4 bases at V and 2 bases at J; junction bases unmatched: 9. Germline CDR1 is MNHGY and CDR2 is SVAAGI. The CDR3 protein is CASSSPRDSYTDTQYF. CDR3 DNA sequence: TGTGCCAGCAGTTCCCCCCGGGACAGCTACACAGATACGCAGTATTTT.

V is TRBV12-3 or TRBV12-4 and J is TRBJ1-1, with no clear D. The CDR3 totals 14 residues. Trimming cost V 6 bases and J 5 bases, with 16 bases left between them. The CDR3 reads CASSLHSDRTEAFF. The CDR3 coding sequence is TGTGCCAGCAGCCTACATTCTGACCGGACTGAAGCTTTCTTT.

The V call is TRBV28, the J call TRBJ2-7; D not resolved. V was shortened by 3 bases and J by 0 bases, with 6 bases between the two germline ends. This CDR3 has 13 amino acids. Germline V CDR1 and CDR2: MDHEN, SYDVKM. CDR3 amino acids: CASSLFNSYEQYF. CDR3 in DNA: TGTGCCAGCAGTTTGTTCAACTCCTACGAGCAGTACTTC. Drawing the rest from reference TRBV28 and TRBJ2-7, the complete variable domain is DVKVTQSSRYLVKRTGEKVFLECVQDMDHENMFWYRQDPGLGLRLIYFSYDVKMKEKGDIPEGYSVSREKKERFSLILESASTNQTSMYLCASSLFNSYEQYFGPGTRLTVT.

This clonotype was recorded only once. V gene TRBV4-1 combines with J gene TRBJ1-1; 7 bases align to TRBD1. Germline CDR1 is MGHRA and CDR2 is YSYEKL. The length of the CDR3 is 15 residues. After removal of 0 bases from V and 5 bases from J, the junction contained 6 bases not matched to a gene. This CDR3 reads CASSQDNRGWTEAFF. The DNA of the CDR3 is TGCGCCAGCAGCCAAGATAACAGGGGTTGGACTGAAGCTTTCTTT.